This T cell receptor (beta chain) was observed in a study of CXCR3-negative and CXCR3-positive naive CD8 T cells. UMI labels and 5' RACE were used to prepare the TRB cDNA libraries. One entry per CDR3 protein, without DNA, is what TCRdb gives after re-calling the 5' RACE reads. Seen in this sample are about 28,000 distinct CDR3 sequences; the ten most common clones hold roughly 10%. Every individual CD8+ T cell subset underwent sorting in triplicate at approximately 310,000 cells apiece. The CDR3 totals 12 residues. Germline values: CDR1 SQVTM, CDR2 ANQGSEA. As for this clonotype: Its target is unknown.

Study-wide results and caveats: TRB CDR3 properties were used to infer TCR strength, and surface CD5 was comparable between naive subsets. TRBV-TRBJ usage was similar across naive CXCR3 subsets but distinct in memory cells. Comparably high diversity was seen in both naive subsets, and much lower diversity in memory CD8+ cells.

V gene TRBV29-1 combines with J gene TRBJ2-7; TCRdb selects TRBD1, and the lack of DNA leaves this call unchecked. The sequence came from a human donor in good health. Some clones in this sample may be carry-over from other donors' samples. The sample consisted of memory CD8+ T cells from blood. CDR3 region: CSFRDHLSEQYF.